This T cell receptor (beta chain) was found in a study of T cell changes during pregnancy in multiple sclerosis. Sequencing used immunoSEQ multiplex PCR; TCRdb keeps in-frame clones, though not all of them. The sample has around 38,000 clones; over 90% are singletons. Trimming cost V 2 bases and J 2 bases; bases outside gene matches: 4. The CDR3 totals 15 residues. Germline-derived CDR1 and CDR2 are ENHRY and SYGVKD. The rearrangement links TRBV10-3 to TRBJ1-1; 8 bases agree with TRBD1. This clonotype was obtained from a female donor in good health, enrolled as a control in a pregnancy study. Sequenced here: CD4+ T cells from peripheral blood mononuclear cells, sampled in the third trimester of pregnancy. The CDR3 DNA reads TGTGCCATCAGTGAGGCCGGACAGGGTAACACTGAAGCTTTCTTT. It yields the protein CAISEAGQGNTEAFF.